These T cell receptor beta chains were read from a single sample in a study of blood T cells in healthy people across ages. One entry per CDR3 protein results from TCRdb running MiXCR on the 5' RACE reads. The data hold 700,000 or so distinct CDR3 sequences, with 40% to 45% observed a single time. Sequencing used blood. These receptors were taken from a man aged 80 or over in good health. Each CDR3 is given with its conserved first and last residue. Each record gives: D gene, J gene, V gene, clone size, CDR3 DNA, CDR3 protein. The D gene is left open where the match is weak. Clone sizes are given selectively: once, few, many, or a class where the clone is expanded.

- | TRBJ1-6 | TRBV7-2 | - | TGTGCCAGCACCGTACGACGGGGGGCCAGGAATTCACCCCTCCACTTT | CASTVRRGARNSPLHF
- | TRBJ2-1 | TRBV7-9 | - | TGTGCCAGCAGCCCCAGCGGGTCCGCTTACAATGGGCAGTTCTTC | CASSPSGSAYNGQFF
TRBD1 | TRBJ2-7 | TRBV20-1 | - | TGCAGTCCAGCCAAACAGGGGCCCATATACAATGAGCAGTACTTC | CSPAKQGPIYNEQYF
TRBD1 | TRBJ1-2 | TRBV11-2 | few | TGTGCCAGCAGCCCGAGGCAAGGACAGGGGCCTAGAGGCTATGGCTACACCTTC | CASSPRQGQGPRGYGYTF
TRBD2 | TRBJ2-5 | TRBV11-2 | - | TGTGCCAGCTCCTTCCTCCCGGCTAGCGGGGCCTCAGAGACCCAGTACTTC | CASSFLPASGASETQYF
- | TRBJ2-7 | TRBV6-2/TRBV6-3 | - | TGTGCCAGCAGTTACTCGAGAGGGGCGGGCAACGAGCAGTACTTC | CASSYSRGAGNEQYF
- | TRBJ2-7 | TRBV5-1 | - | TGCGCCAGCAGCTTCGCCGGGAACAGGGACTATCCATCTGGGCAGTACTTC | CASSFAGNRDYPSGQYF
- | TRBJ2-1 | TRBV21-1 | - | TGTGCCAGCAGCAAAGAAAAGCGGGGGGCCGACAATGAGCAGTTCTTC | CASSKEKRGADNEQFF
TRBD1 | TRBJ2-7 | TRBV2 | - | TGTGCCAGCAGTCGGACAGGAGCCGACGAGCAGTACTTC | CASSRTGADEQYF
TRBD2 | TRBJ2-3 | TRBV6-4 | few | TGTGCCAGCAGTGAGAACTTAGCGGGAGGGCCAGATACGCAGTATTTT | CASSENLAGGPDTQYF
- | TRBJ1-1 | TRBV20-1 | - | TGCAGTGCTAGATTCGGGTCAAGCCCTGAAGCTTTCTTT | CSARFGSSPEAFF
- | TRBJ2-4 | TRBV20-1 | many | TGCAGTGCTACATCGGGACTCGGAGCCAAAAACATTCAGTACTTC | CSATSGLGAKNIQYF
TRBD1 | TRBJ1-6 | TRBV7-9 | few | TGTGCCAGCAGCCAGGACAGGGGAGGGTATAATTCACCCCTCCACTTT | CASSQDRGGYNSPLHF
- | TRBJ2-3 | TRBV7-9 | few | TGTGCCAGCAGTCACAGCGACACAGATACGCAGTATTTT | CASSHSDTDTQYF
- | TRBJ2-3 | TRBV11-2 | - | TGTGCCAGCAGCTTTCTGCGAACAGATACGCAGTATTTT | CASSFLRTDTQYF
TRBD1 | TRBJ2-1 | TRBV5-1 | - | TGCGCCAGCAGCTTGGCCGGGATGGCAGGGGGCGGTGAGCAGTTCTTC | CASSLAGMAGGGEQFF
- | TRBJ2-6 | TRBV5-1 | many | TGCGCCAGCAGCTTGGAGAAGGTCTCTGGGGCCAACGTCCTGACTTTC | CASSLEKVSGANVLTF
TRBD1 | TRBJ1-2 | TRBV29-1 | - | TGCAGCTCGGACAGGGGGTTTTGTGGCTACACCTTC | CSSDRGFCGYTF
TRBD2 | TRBJ2-3 | TRBV10-3 | - | TGTGCCATCAGTGCCCCACTAGCGGGGCAAGATATGCAGTATTTT | CAISAPLAGQDMQYF
TRBD2 | TRBJ2-1 | TRBV4-3 | few | TGCGCCAGCAGCCCCTTCAACTCTAGCGGCTACAATGAGCAGTTCTTC | CASSPFNSSGYNEQFF
- | TRBJ2-3 | TRBV29-1 | medium-sized | TGCAGCGTTGCAGAGGCGGGCCACACAGATACGCAGTATTTT | CSVAEAGHTDTQYF
- | TRBJ2-7 | TRBV7-2 | - | TGTGCCAGCGGGCGAGGGGACCCCTACGAGCAGTACTTC | CASGRGDPYEQYF
- | TRBJ2-5 | TRBV14 | - | TGTGCCAGCAGCCAAGATGTGGGGGCCGTGAGAAAAGGGACCCAGTACTTC | CASSQDVGAVRKGTQYF
- | TRBJ2-7 | TRBV21-1 | - | TGTGCCAGCAGCTCCACTCACCAGGGAAGGTCCTACAATGAGCAGTACTTC | CASSSTHQGRSYNEQYF
- | TRBJ2-7 | TRBV20-1 | - | TGCAGTGCTAGACAGGGGTTCGAAGTTGAGCAGTACTTC | CSARQGFEVEQYF
TRBD2 | TRBJ2-1 | TRBV12-3/TRBV12-4 | - | TGTGCCAGCAGTCCGAGGCGGGAGGCGGGTTCGATCAATGAGCAGTTCTTC | CASSPRREAGSINEQFF
- | TRBJ2-7 | TRBV12-3/TRBV12-4 | - | TGTGCCAGCAGTCTACCACCGGCGGGTTTAAACTACGAGCAGTACTTC | CASSLPPAGLNYEQYF
- | TRBJ1-2 | TRBV12-3/TRBV12-4 | many | TGTGCCAGCAGTCGACAATATAACAACTATGGCTACACCTTC | CASSRQYNNYGYTF
TRBD1 | TRBJ2-1 | TRBV12-3/TRBV12-4 | - | TGTGCCAGCAGTCCGCCGACAGGGTTCGATGAGCAGTTCTTC | CASSPPTGFDEQFF